This TCR beta chain was sequenced in a study of blood T cell repertoires in COVID-19. Study information: Whether acute or convalescent, the COVID-19 samples came from the United States, Italy and Spain.

The V segment lost 8 bases and the J segment 7 bases; nucleotides outside the gene matches: 7. The germline gives CDR1 SEHNR, CDR2 FQNEAQ (reference sequence). CDR3 length: 12 residues. The repertoire was sequenced with immunoSEQ multiplex PCR; TCRdb's copy has only in-frame clones and lacks some. Of approximately 160,000 clones detected, over 75% appear once; the ten largest clones hold around 9.9%. The clonotype was recovered from a human donor in a cohort sampled during active COVID-19. The sequenced sample was peripheral blood. V gene TRBV7-9 combines with J gene TRBJ2-5; 7 bases fit TRBD2. The CDR3, as DNA: TGTGCCAGCGCATCGGGGGGAGGGACCCAGTACTTC. Translation: CASASGGGTQYF.